This T cell receptor (beta chain) was identified in a study of CD8+ T cells in alopecia areata (dated 2018 in TCRdb). About the investigation overall: The treated patients, all with moderate-to-severe alopecia areata, were enrolled in an open-label pilot trial of oral tofacitinib given at 5 to 10 mg twice daily. Tofacitinib was administered for 6 to 18 months, and 6 months of follow-up off drug were then conducted to assess delayed response and recurrence. For the treated patients, the SALT score, which quantifies what percentage of scalp surface area is affected, served as the measure of disease severity. The study used high-throughput TCRbeta sequencing to examine T cell clonal expansion in alopecia areata, in both the C3H/HeJ mouse model and human patients. Scalp tissue and sorted CD4+ and CD8+ peripheral blood T cells from patchy and totalis/universalis alopecia areata patients and from healthy controls were covered by human TCRbeta sequencing. Biopsies were taken from tofacitinib-treated patients at baseline and again at 4 and 24 weeks into treatment, and several of those patients also had a later scalp biopsy. Scalp clonality was compared across normal scalp (n=4), patchy alopecia areata scalp (n=8), and alopecia totalis/universalis scalp (n=8). RNA was obtained with the PAXgene miRNA kit for fixed scalp, the miRNeasy kit for PBMCs, and the RNeasy kit for mouse skin. TCRbeta CDR3 regions were amplified by immunoSEQ multiplex PCR using 35 Vbeta forward and 13 Jbeta reverse primers. The paper's findings and limits, for the study overall: During tofacitinib treatment, many expanded lesional clones stuck around in both scalp and blood, and this persistence may partly explain why relapse happens after treatment is stopped. Unlike mouse skin, which is dominated by gammadelta T cells, normal human skin has resident alphabeta T cells that are also sequenced, and this complicates analysis of the scalp TCR repertoire. Lesional scalp, especially in alopecia totalis/universalis, showed higher clonality and more expanded CD8+ clones than normal scalp, suggesting antigenic drive. Because the treated cohort was small and had just a single nonresponder, larger studies are needed to establish links between baseline CD8+ expansion and response. With tofacitinib, both scalp clonality and the number of expanded CD8+ clones among the top 100 scalp clones went down significantly. Shared TCR sequences between patients were less evident than in mice, which may be partly attributable to HLA diversity in the patient population.

The library was obtained by the immunoSEQ multiplex PCR assay. RNA was extracted from all samples and reverse transcribed into cDNA, which served as template for TCR sequencing. First-strand cDNA was synthesized with SuperScript III using a 2:1 mix of oligo-dT and random hexamers. Amplification bias was assessed with a synthetic immune receptor repertoire, and residual bias was removed computationally. The paper's processing steps were these. Raw reads were preprocessed to remove errors, and CDR3 was defined according to IMGT conventions as the region from the conserved cysteine to phenylalanine. Clonality was computed by normalizing Shannon entropy by log2 of the number of productive unique TCRs and subtracting the result from 1. Whether each scalp clone was CD4 or CD8 was inferred by checking scalp TCRbeta sequences against the CD4 and CD8 repertoires from sorted blood. The source is immuneACCESS, and TCRdb retained only in-frame sequences with V and J called. Part of the clones is not carried over; for the studies checked, unresolved V genes explain less than half of this, and the remainder is unexplained. Clone size and V and J calls were adopted from that table, with D and trimming inferred from the DNA. Across this sample there are some 150,000 clones, with approximately 85% seen only once. Clones ranked in the top ten supply around 25% of the sample.

The sample's time point label, decoded: around 28 days on oral tofacitinib. The treatment or condition label, read with the paper, signifies: oral pan-JAK inhibitor, 5-10 mg twice daily. Lesional scalp punch biopsies and peripheral blood were collected from alopecia areata patients. PBMCs were separated by density centrifugation and stained for CD3, CD4 and CD8, after which CD4+ and CD8+ T cells were sorted on a FACSAria. The CDR3 measures 14 amino acids from cysteine to phenylalanine. CDR3 DNA is the only sequence kept; it has 42 bases, read in frame from the first base. V drops 1 base and J drops 1 base, leaving 7 bases in between. CDR1 is given as SGHDN and CDR2 as FVKESK, both from the germline V gene. About this clone itself: Its recognized antigen is unknown. The sample holds no much larger clone one base away, and base qualities are not on file.

The sequence is built from TRBV14 and TRBJ2-5, with the D gene too uncertain to name. This specimen was CD8+ T cells sorted from blood, taken at week 4, from a patient treated with tofacitinib. The sequence derives from a human donor with alopecia areata. The CDR3 protein is CASSQVGVQETQYF. DNA sequence: TGTGCCAGCAGCCAAGTGGGCGTCCAAGAGACCCAGTACTTC.